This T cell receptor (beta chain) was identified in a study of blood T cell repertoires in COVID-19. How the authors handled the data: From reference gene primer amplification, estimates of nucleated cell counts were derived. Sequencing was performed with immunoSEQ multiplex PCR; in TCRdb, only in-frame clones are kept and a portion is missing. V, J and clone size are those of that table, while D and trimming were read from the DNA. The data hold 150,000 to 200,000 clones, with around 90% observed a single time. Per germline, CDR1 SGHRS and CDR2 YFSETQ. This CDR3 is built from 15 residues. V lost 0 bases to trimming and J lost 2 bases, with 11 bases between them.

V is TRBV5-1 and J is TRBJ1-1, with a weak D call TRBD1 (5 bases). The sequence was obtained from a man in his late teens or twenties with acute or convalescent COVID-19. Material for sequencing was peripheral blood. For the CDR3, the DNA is TGCGCCAGCAGCTTGGAAGGGGTAATTAACACTGAAGCTTTCTTT. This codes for CASSLEGVINTEAFF. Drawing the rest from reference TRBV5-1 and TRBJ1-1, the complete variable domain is KAGVTQTPRYLIKTRGQQVTLSCSPISGHRSVSWYQQTPGQGLQFLFEYFSETQRNKGNFPGRFSGRQFSNSRSEMNVSTLELGDSALYLCASSLEGVINTEAFFGQGTRLTVV.